A single sample gave rise to the 19 T cell receptor beta chains below, sequenced in a study of blood T cell repertoires in COVID-19 (dated by TCRdb to between 2020 and 2021). The library came from the immunoSEQ multiplex PCR assay. TCRdb carries this immuneACCESS record with in-frame sequences only. Its versions omit some clonotypes, under half of them owing to an unresolved V gene in the studies checked, with the rest unexplained. Counted in this sample were about 36,000 clones; roughly 77% of them appeared once. 42% of the sample rests with the top ten. Sequencing was performed on peripheral blood. These receptors were taken from a human donor in a cohort sampled during active or convalescent COVID-19. The donor label of this sample is uncertain.

This clone was seen many times. The chain has TRBV4-1 and TRBJ2-2, with 10 positions matching TRBD2. Germline CDR1 reads MGHRA; CDR2 reads YSYEKL. After removal of 6 bases from V and 6 bases from J, the junction contained 10 bases not matched to a gene. This CDR3 region has 16 residues. The CDR3 spells CASSGGVAGGPGELFF. CDR3 bases: TGCGCCAGCAGTGGGGGGGTAGCGGGAGGCCCCGGGGAGCTGTTTTTT.

V usage is TRBV6-5 and J usage is TRBJ1-6; a weak D match, TRBD1 (5 bases). The germline CDR1 and CDR2 sequences are MNHEY and SVGAGI. The CDR3 sequence is 15 residues long. The V end lost 2 bases, the J end lost 8 bases, and 13 bases lay between the germline ends. The CDR3 DNA is TGTGCCAGCAGTTACACAACAGGAACAGATTCACCCCTCCACTTT. Its protein product is CASSYTTGTDSPLHF.

The chain has TRBV11-3 and TRBJ2-5; 10 bases fit TRBD2. The CDR3 consists of 15 residues. The V segment lost 4 bases and the J segment 5 bases; nucleotides outside the gene matches: 7. Looked up from germline, CDR1 is SGHNT and CDR2 is YENEEA. The CDR3 coding sequence is TGTGCCAGCAGCTCGCCTAGCGGGAGTTTGGAGACCCAGTACTTC. Translation gives CASSSPSGSLETQYF. Supplemented by reference TRBV11-3 and TRBJ2-5, the full variable domain reads EAGVVQSPRYKIIEKKQPVAFWCNPISGHNTLYWYLQNLGQGPELLIRYENEEAVDDSQLPKDRFSAERLKGVDSTLKIQPAELGDSAVYLCASSSPSGSLETQYFGPGTRLLVL.

The rearrangement uses TRBV7-9 and TRBJ2-3; D possibly corresponds to TRBD2 (6 bases). CDR3 length: 14 amino acids. Germline CDR1 is SEHNR and CDR2 is FQNEAQ (reference sequence). Trimming removed 6 bases from V and 5 bases from J, with 15 bases in between. The CDR3 reads CASSYSGPGDTQYF. For the CDR3, the DNA is TGTGCCAGCAGTTATAGCGGTCCTGGAGATACGCAGTATTTT.

The rearrangement links TRBV7-2 to TRBJ1-5; D is unresolved. The V and J ends lost 1 base and 5 bases respectively, with 15 bases between them. The CDR3 runs to 16 residues. CDR1 is SGHTA, CDR2 FQGNSA, per germline. The CDR3 DNA reads TGTGCCAGCAGCTTAGGCCGGCCCGGGCGGGATCAGCCCCAGCATTTT. Translation gives CASSLGRPGRDQPQHF.

The chain has TRBV19 and TRBJ1-1; D is unresolved. Between the trimmed V and J ends, which lost 3 bases and 1 base, there was a span of 9 bases. CDR1 LNHDA and CDR2 SQIVND come from the germline V gene (reference sequence). The CDR3 runs to 14 residues. CDR3 sequence (DNA): TGTGCCAGTAGTATTATGGCCGCGAACACTGAAGCTTTCTTT. Its translation: CASSIMAANTEAFF.

The rearrangement links TRBV6-2 or TRBV6-3 to TRBJ2-1; no clear D gene. CDR1 MNHEY and CDR2 SVGEGT come from the germline V gene. The V and J ends lost 0 bases and 0 bases respectively, with 6 bases between them. The length of the CDR3 is 15 residues. The CDR3, as DNA: TGTGCCAGCAGTTACTCGCGGAGCTCCTACAATGAGCAGTTCTTC. Its translation: CASSYSRSSYNEQFF.

V usage is TRBV11-2 and J usage is TRBJ1-5; the D is unclear. Trimming left V 5 bases short and J 3 bases short, with 8 bases between. Germline CDR1 is SGHAT and CDR2 is FQNNGV. The CDR3 consists of 13 residues. In DNA form, the CDR3 reads TGTGCCAGCAGCGCAGGATACAATCAGCCCCAGCATTTT. As protein: CASSAGYNQPQHF.

V is TRBV2 and J is TRBJ1-2; D might be TRBD1 (6 bases). Germline CDR1 SNHLY, CDR2 FYNNEI. The CDR3 covers 14 residues. V lost 6 bases and J lost 6, with 17 bases in between. The CDR3 region has the DNA TGTGCCAGCAGCCGACCGGGACAAAGAGATGGCTACACCTTC. Protein sequence: CASSRPGQRDGYTF.

The V gene is TRBV18, the J gene TRBJ1-2, with a weak D call TRBD1 (5 bases). Germline-derived CDR1 and CDR2 are KGHSH and LQKENI. This CDR3 comprises 14 residues. The V end lost 2 bases, the J end lost 4 bases, and 11 bases lay between the germline ends. The CDR3: CASSPGGERYGYTF. The CDR3 coding sequence is TGTGCCAGCTCACCAGGGGGGGAGCGCTATGGCTACACCTTC.

This clone was seen many times. The chain has TRBV4-1 and TRBJ2-1; 16 bases agree with TRBD2. Germline V lookup: CDR1 MGHRA, CDR2 YSYEKL. Germline trimming cut 0 bases from V and 8 bases from J; bases unmatched to any gene: 16. There are 21 residues in the CDR3. Here the CDR3 DNA reads TGCGCCAGCAGCCAAGAAGACTCCCATGCGGGACTAGCGGGAGGGGGGTATGAGCAGTTCTTC. It translates to CASSQEDSHAGLAGGGYEQFF.

The V call is TRBV7-9, the J call TRBJ2-5; TRBD1 agrees at 10 bases. V lost 5 bases and J lost 5; bases outside the gene matches: 5. Germline V gene data show CDR1 as SEHNR and CDR2 as FQNEAQ (reference sequence). CDR3 size: 14 residues. The CDR3 nucleotides read TGTGCCAGCAGCCGGACAGGGGGTGGGGAGACCCAGTACTTC. Translating gives CASSRTGGGETQYF. Looking up the rest from reference TRBV7-9 and TRBJ2-5 gives the full variable domain: DTGVSQNPRHKITKRGQNVTFRCDPISEHNRLYWYRQTLGQGPEFLTYFQNEAQLEKSRLLSDRFSAERPKGSFSTLEIQRTEQGDSAMYLCASSRTGGGETQYFGPGTRLLVL.

V is TRBV5-1 and J is TRBJ2-3; 9 nucleotides line up with TRBD2. V was pared by 4 bases and J by 6 bases, with 15 bases of the junction left unmatched. This CDR3 contains 17 residues. Per germline, CDR1 SGHRS and CDR2 YFSETQ. The chain's CDR3 is CASSPSGSGRNSDTQYF. CDR3 bases: TGCGCCAGCAGCCCATCGGGTAGCGGGAGAAATTCCGATACGCAGTATTTT. Based on the CDR3 plus reference TRBV5-1 and TRBJ2-3, the full variable domain is KAGVTQTPRYLIKTRGQQVTLSCSPISGHRSVSWYQQTPGQGLQFLFEYFSETQRNKGNFPGRFSGRQFSNSRSEMNVSTLELGDSALYLCASSPSGSGRNSDTQYFGPGTRLTVL.

The chain couples TRBV18 to TRBJ2-1; D gene uncertain. CDR1 and CDR2 from the germline V gene are KGHSH and LQKENI. Trimming pared 6 bases from V and 10 bases from J, leaving 16 bases between. This CDR3 has 13 amino acids. This chain's CDR3 is CASSHLSQLEQFF. DNA of the CDR3: TGTGCCAGCTCGCATCTTTCACAGCTAGAGCAGTTCTTC.

This chain joins TRBV5-1 and TRBJ2-2, with D tentatively TRBD2 (6 bases). Germline CDR1 is SGHRS and CDR2 is YFSETQ. The CDR3 sequence is 16 residues long. The V and J ends lost 2 bases and 5 bases respectively, with 16 bases between them. The chain's CDR3 is CASSLPDYRNTGELFF. For the CDR3, the DNA is TGCGCCAGCAGCTTACCGGACTATCGAAATACCGGGGAGCTGTTTTTT.

V and J are TRBV6-6 and TRBJ1-1, with 9 nucleotides matching TRBD1. Trimming cost V 6 bases and J 3 bases; bases outside gene matches: 11. Germline CDR1 reads MNHNY; CDR2 reads SVGAGI (reference sequence). The CDR3 runs to 16 residues. Here the CDR3 reads CASSPGQGKVDTEAFF. Written as DNA, the CDR3 is TGTGCCAGCAGCCCTGGACAGGGGAAGGTGGACACTGAAGCTTTCTTT.

This chain connects TRBV12-3 or TRBV12-4 to TRBJ2-1; D remains unclear. Trimming left V 3 bases short and J 7 bases short, with 7 bases between. The CDR3 loop spans 12 amino acids. The CDR3 here is CASSFNSNEQFF. In nucleotides, the CDR3 is TGTGCCAGCAGTTTCAACTCTAATGAGCAGTTCTTC.

The CDR3, as DNA: TGTGCCAGCAGCCATACATCTAGCTCCTACGAGCAGTACTTC. It codes for CASSHTSSSYEQYF. The chain is built from TRBV3-1 (or the pseudogene TRBV3-2) and TRBJ2-7; D gene ambiguous. Germline V lookup: CDR1 LGHDT, CDR2 YNNKEL (reference sequence). The CDR3 runs to 14 residues. Between the trimmed V and J ends, which lost 3 bases and 0 bases, there was a span of 9 bases.

The V and J genes are TRBV6-1 and TRBJ2-7; no definite D call. Germline V lookup: CDR1 MNHNS, CDR2 SASEGT. The germline V and J ends were trimmed by 0 bases and 7 bases, with 19 bases remaining between them. This CDR3 contains 16 residues. The CDR3 here is CASSEASSSPAMEQYF. The CDR3 DNA follows: TGTGCCAGCAGTGAAGCTTCATCGTCCCCCGCGATGGAGCAGTACTTC.